These 11 T cell receptor beta chains were all obtained from the same sample, sequenced in a study of radiation and T cells in renal cell carcinoma. Time point given: baseline pretreatment blood. Treatment here: 15 Gy SBRT to primary tumor, nephrectomy 4 weeks later. Sequencing was performed with immunoSEQ multiplex PCR; in TCRdb, only in-frame clones are kept and a portion is missing. Of tens of thousands of clones listed, over 70% are singletons. Sequencing was performed on blood, taken from a patient whose treatment included radiotherapy and nephrectomy. Source of these receptors: a man between 60 and 70 years old with renal cell carcinoma.

This clone was detected only a few times. This chain links TRBV6-1 with TRBJ2-7, with 8 bases identical to TRBD1. The CDR3 runs to 13 residues. The germline V gene encodes CDR1 MNHNS and CDR2 SASEGT. Trimming cost V 3 bases and J 5 bases; bases outside gene matches: 3. The CDR3 sequence: CASSETGVNEQYV. In nucleotides, the CDR3 is TGTGCCAGCAGTGAGACAGGGGTCAACGAGCAGTACGTC.

V gene TRBV10-3 combines with J gene TRBJ1-5, with 7 bases matching TRBD1. This CDR3 spans 13 amino acids. V shed 3 bases and J 5 bases; nucleotides not matched to a gene: 1. From germline, CDR1 is ENHRY and CDR2 SYGVKD. The CDR3 protein is CAISDQGDQPQHF. The CDR3 coding sequence is TGTGCCATCAGTGACCAGGGGGATCAGCCCCAGCATTTT.

V and J are TRBV7-9 and TRBJ2-5; TRBD2 aligns across 8 bases. Trimming removed 5 bases from V and 5 bases from J; junction bases left unmatched: 7. The germline V gene encodes CDR1 SEHNR and CDR2 FQNEAQ (reference sequence). The CDR3 has 14 amino acids. CDR3 nucleotides: TGTGCCAGCAGCCCCAGCGGGGGAAGGGAGACCCAGTACTTC. Protein product: CASSPSGGRETQYF.

The chain joins TRBV29-1 to TRBJ2-1, with 10 bases identical to TRBD1. Germline CDR1 SQVTM, CDR2 ANQGSEA. The CDR3 contains 12 residues. Trimming took 4 bases from V and 7 from J; bases not matched to a gene: 1. In nucleotides, the CDR3 is TGCAGCGTTGGACAGGGGGCTAATGAGCAGTTCTTC. It specifies CSVGQGANEQFF.

The chain carries TRBV28 and TRBJ2-7, with D perhaps assigned TRBD1 or TRBD2 (5 bases each). The CDR3 sequence is 15 residues long. The V and J ends lost 2 bases and 1 base respectively, with 12 bases between them. CDR1 is MDHEN and CDR2 is SYDVKM in the germline V gene. This CDR3 is CASSLRGSSSYEQYV. The DNA for the CDR3 is TGTGCCAGCAGTTTACGGGGCTCTTCTTCCTACGAGCAGTACGTC.

The V and J genes are TRBV6-4 and TRBJ1-2; D is unclear. This CDR3 has 14 amino acids. Germline V gives CDR1 MRHNA, CDR2 SNTAGT. Trimming shortened V by 0 bases and J by 10 bases, and 15 bases separated the two germline ends. In DNA form, the CDR3 reads TGTGCCAGCAGTGACTCACTCCAGTTACCCCCCTACACCTTC. Translated: CASSDSLQLPPYTF.

V and J are TRBV6-4 and TRBJ2-7; 10 bases align to TRBD2. V lost 0 bases, J lost 0 bases, and 14 bases stayed unmatched. The CDR3 spans 20 residues. Germline values: CDR1 MRHNA, CDR2 SNTAGT. The chain's CDR3 is CASSDSIPSGSPRSSYEQYV. For the CDR3, the DNA is TGTGCCAGCAGTGACTCAATTCCTAGCGGGAGCCCCAGGAGCTCCTACGAGCAGTACGTC.

The chain recombines TRBV7-2 with TRBJ2-1; the match to TRBD1 covers 9 bases. The CDR3 is made up of 14 amino acids. After removal of 7 bases from V and 5 bases from J, the junction contained 6 bases not matched to a gene. Germline V lookup: CDR1 SGHTA, CDR2 FQGNSA. DNA for the CDR3: TGTGCCAGCACCCGGGACAGGGCCAACAATGAGCAGTTCTTC. Amino acids: CASTRDRANNEQFF.

The chain recombines TRBV5-1 with TRBJ1-6; a possible D gene is TRBD1 (5 bases). The V and J ends lost 2 bases and 5 bases respectively, with 17 bases between them. CDR3 length: 17 residues. In germline, CDR1 is SGHRS, CDR2 YFSETQ. CDR3 protein: CASSLPGAARDNSPLHF. The CDR3 region has the DNA TGCGCCAGCAGCTTACCCGGGGCGGCCCGGGATAATTCACCCCTCCACTTT.

The gene calls are TRBV27 and TRBJ1-5; possible D gene TRBD1, 5 bases. The CDR3 is 15 residues long. V lost 6 bases to trimming and J lost 3 bases, with 15 bases between them. CDR1 and CDR2 (germline): MNHEY, SMNVEV (reference sequence). The CDR3 nucleotides are TGTGCCAGCAGAGGGGCGGGGGTCCCCAATCAGCCCCAGCATTTT. Protein product: CASRGAGVPNQPQHF.

The chain links TRBV19 to TRBJ1-3; D not resolved. Trimming took 4 bases from V and 3 from J, leaving 7 bases between them. This CDR3 contains 13 residues. Germline V gene lookup returns CDR1 LNHDA and CDR2 SQIVND (reference sequence). CDR3 residues: CASSTGSGNTIYF. Here the CDR3 DNA reads TGTGCCAGTAGTACGGGAAGTGGAAACACCATATATTTT.